The text below deals with one T cell receptor beta chain. Its specificity is not known. This specimen belongs to a study of T cell responses to AZD1222 COVID-19 vaccine. Sequencing was performed with immunoSEQ multiplex PCR; in TCRdb, only in-frame clones are kept and a portion is missing. Altogether about 210,000 clones are present, around 92% being singletons, with the ten largest covering over 1%. Study-level findings and limits: At baseline, just five to seven AZD1222 recipients tested seropositive. Spike was spanned by vaccine-associated CD4 TCRs, which were dominant at 160-218 and 743-854. Repertoires were obtained solely post-peak T cell response.

This clonotype was sampled from an adult in good health. Sequenced material: peripheral blood, taken on day 0 of AZD1222 vaccination.

The CDR3 loop is CASSPPQGVGGNQPQHF. The CDR3 coding sequence is TGTGCCAGCTCACCACCGCAGGGGGTAGGGGGGAATCAGCCCCAGCATTTT. The rearrangement links TRBV18 to TRBJ1-5; TRBD1 matches at 7 bases. The V segment lost 0 bases and the J segment 4 bases; nucleotides outside the gene matches: 9. The CDR3 has 17 amino acids. From germline, CDR1 is KGHSH and CDR2 LQKENI.